These 10 T cell receptor beta chains share one sample of origin, sequenced in a study of T and B cells in COVID-19 patients. Multiplex PCR with BIOMED2 TRB-A/B primer pools amplified TRB rearrangements. In TCRdb, the multiplex PCR reads were re-called with MiXCR into one record per CDR3 protein. This repertoire shows some 13,000 distinct CDR3 sequences, around 25% found once; its top ten account for about 4%. TRB was amplified from about 250-500 ng of blood genomic DNA. Material for sequencing was blood. These receptors were taken from a human donor who had recovered from COVID-19.

This chain connects TRBV6-2 or TRBV6-3 to TRBJ1-2, with D unresolved. This CDR3 comprises 14 residues. Germline V CDR1 and CDR2: MNHEY, SVGEGT. V was shortened by 0 bases and J by 1 base, with 6 bases between the two germline ends. The CDR3 coding sequence is TGTGCCAGCAGTTACTCAAGGGATAACTATGGCTACACCTTC. Encoded protein: CASSYSRDNYGYTF.

This clonotype was found many times. The chain recombines TRBV19 with TRBJ1-5, with TRBD1 matching over 9 bases. The CDR3 is made up of 17 amino acids. Trimming removed 3 bases from V and 0 bases from J; junction bases left unmatched: 6. The V gene's germline CDR1 is LNHDA and CDR2 SQIVND (reference sequence). CDR3 DNA sequence: TGTGCCAGTAGTATGCGGACAGGGGACTCTAGCAATCAGCCCCAGCATTTT. Amino acid sequence: CASSMRTGDSSNQPQHF. The full variable domain, rest sourced from reference TRBV19 and TRBJ1-5, is DGGITQSPKYLFRKEGQNVTLSCEQNLNHDAMYWYRQDPGQGLRLIYYSQIVNDFQKGDIAEGYSVSREKKESFPLTVTSAQKNPTAFYLCASSMRTGDSSNQPQHFGDGTRLSIL.

This clonotype counts as medium-sized. The chain employs TRBV19 and TRBJ2-1; maybe TRBD2 (6 bases). The CDR3 has 14 residues. V was shortened by 9 bases and J by 9 bases, with 21 bases between the two germline ends. Germline V gene lookup returns CDR1 LNHDA and CDR2 SQIVND (reference sequence). The CDR3 DNA reads as TGTGCCAGCGCTTCAGCGGGTCTTGCGAGTGAGCAGTTCTTC. It is translated as CASASAGLASEQFF.

In DNA form, the CDR3 reads TGCAGCGGCTCAGGAGGGACGGGACAGGGGGCTCCTTATACGCAGTATTTT. Protein: CSGSGGTGQGAPYTQYF. The V and J genes are TRBV29-1 and TRBJ2-3, with TRBD1 matching over 12 bases. This CDR3 has 17 residues. From germline, CDR1 is SQVTM and CDR2 ANQGSEA. V lost 7 bases, J lost 7 bases, and 18 bases stayed unmatched.

This clonotype ranks as medium-sized (0.01 to 0.1%). V and J are TRBV29-1 and TRBJ2-7; TRBD1 matches 11 bases. CDR1 SQVTM and CDR2 ANQGSEA come from the germline V gene. The CDR3 length is 15 residues. V was pared by 1 base and J by 8 bases, with 10 bases of the junction left unmatched. CDR3 residues: CSVEATGTGGLKQYF. The CDR3 region has the DNA TGCAGCGTTGAAGCTACCGGGACAGGGGGTTTAAAGCAGTACTTC.

By proportion, this clonotype is medium-sized. This chain joins TRBV19 and TRBJ1-2; the D gene is possibly TRBD1 (5 bases). Per germline, CDR1 LNHDA and CDR2 SQIVND (reference sequence). CDR3 length: 15 residues. The V end lost 10 bases, the J end lost 4 bases, and 22 bases lay between the germline ends. The CDR3: CATAHFSGPVYGYTF. CDR3 DNA sequence: TGTGCCACCGCCCATTTCTCGGGACCGGTCTATGGCTACACCTTC.

This clonotype has a single count. Since no conserved phenylalanine or tryptophan closes the CDR3, a read error is the likely cause. This chain uses TRBV30 with TRBJ2-3, with D unclear. V lost 3 bases and J lost 4, with 8 bases in between. The CDR3 is 12 amino acids. Germline V CDR1 and CDR2: GTSNPN, SVGIG (reference sequence). CDR3 bases: TGTGCCTGGAGCTTAGTTGCAGATACGCAGTATTTG. This encodes CAWSLVADTQYL.

This clonotype was seen only a few times. The rearrangement links TRBV20-1 to TRBJ1-3, with unresolved D. The CDR3 totals 13 residues. Trimming took off 5 bases at V and 1 base at J, with 9 bases between the two ends. Germline V CDR1 and CDR2: DFQATT, SNEGSKA (reference sequence). The CDR3 coding sequence is TGCAGTGCTCTGCGACTTTCTGGAAACACCATATATTTT. Translating it yields CSALRLSGNTIYF.

The CDR3 DNA is TGTGCCAGTAGCCGGGGACTAGCGGGAGGGTACGAGCAGTACTTC. Encoded protein: CASSRGLAGGYEQYF. The chain recombines TRBV19 with TRBJ2-7; TRBD2 agrees at 16 bases. Trimming removed 6 bases from V and 4 bases from J; junction bases left unmatched: 3. There are 15 residues in the CDR3. The germline V gene encodes CDR1 LNHDA and CDR2 SQIVND (reference sequence).

The gene calls are TRBV12-3 or TRBV12-4 and TRBJ2-7; D gene unclear. Trimming left V 1 base short and J 2 bases short, with 3 bases between. The CDR3 totals 12 residues. The CDR3 nucleotides are TGTGCCAGCAGTTTAGTTGCCTACGAGCAGTACTTC. Translating gives CASSLVAYEQYF.